Below, 21 T cell receptor beta chains from the same sample are listed, as sequenced in a study of cytomegalovirus exposure and HLA in healthy donors. PCR primers comprised 60 Vbeta and 13 Jbeta primers. Sequencing was performed with immunoSEQ multiplex PCR; in TCRdb, only in-frame clones are kept and a portion is missing. The sample lists roughly 140,000 clones, about four fifths seen once, with 6.3% in the top ten. Sequencing was performed on PBMCs. These TCRs come from a man in his fifties in good health and CMV-seropositive.

This chain's CDR3 is CSVVKGGTDTQYF. The CDR3 DNA reads as TGCAGCGTTGTTAAAGGGGGCACAGATACGCAGTATTTT. This chain joins TRBV29-1 and TRBJ2-3, with TRBD1 as a possible D gene (5 bases). V was cut by 4 bases and J by 1 base, with 9 bases left in between. The CDR3 consists of 13 residues. Germline V gene lookup returns CDR1 SQVTM and CDR2 ANQGSEA.

This clone was observed a few times. The same CDR3 also results from other DNA sequences found in this sample. The rearrangement uses TRBV2 and TRBJ1-5; D is ambiguous. V was clipped by 6 bases and J by 0 bases, with 9 bases between them. The germline V gene encodes CDR1 SNHLY and CDR2 FYNNEI. The CDR3 runs to 14 residues. The CDR3 region is CASRGRYSNQPQHF. DNA for the CDR3: TGTGCCAGCAGGGGCCGTTATAGCAATCAGCCCCAGCATTTT.

This chain links TRBV27 with TRBJ2-7; unclear D gene. V lost 4 bases and J lost 6, with 13 bases in between. The CDR3 sequence is 13 residues long. CDR1 and CDR2 (germline): MNHEY, SMNVEV (reference sequence). The CDR3 DNA reads as TGTGCCAGCAGTTCACATCTAGGTCGCGAGCAGTACTTC. Protein product: CASSSHLGREQYF.

Judged by abundance, this clone is large (0.1 to 1%). The genes are TRBV7-8 and TRBJ1-1, with D perhaps matching TRBD1 (5 bases). V lost 3 bases and J 7 bases, leaving 9 bases between the germline ends. CDR3 size: 12 residues. Germline lookup yields CDR1 SGHVS and CDR2 FQNEAQ. The CDR3 nucleotides are TGTGCCAGCAGCTTTTCGACAGATGAAGCTTTCTTT. Residues: CASSFSTDEAFF. Full variable domain (remainder filled in from reference TRBV7-8 and TRBJ1-1): GAGVSQSPRYKVAKRGQDVALRCDPISGHVSLFWYQQALGQGPEFLTYFQNEAQLDKSGLPSDRFFAERPEGSVSTLKIQRTQQEDSAVYLCASSFSTDEAFFGQGTRLTVV.

This clone was counted a few times. The chain links TRBV2 to TRBJ2-1; possible D gene TRBD2, 6 bases. Deletions cut 1 base from V and 0 bases from J, with 7 bases between. This CDR3 has 15 amino acids. In germline, CDR1 is SNHLY, CDR2 FYNNEI. DNA for the CDR3: TGTGCCAGCAGTGAAGACGGGAGCTCCTACAATGAGCAGTTCTTC. Encoded protein: CASSEDGSSYNEQFF.

This clone was observed a few times. The V call is TRBV25-1, the J call TRBJ1-3; no firm D call. Germline loops: CDR1 MGHDK, CDR2 SYGVNS. V lost 1 base and J lost 0, with 7 bases in between. The CDR3 covers 15 residues. Here the CDR3 DNA reads TGTGCCAGCAGTGAATCATTTGTCTCTGGAAACACCATATATTTT. This sequence encodes CASSESFVSGNTIYF.

V is TRBV18 and J is TRBJ2-1, with unresolved D. Trimming removed 3 bases from V and 7 bases from J, with 13 bases in between. This CDR3 comprises 14 residues. Germline-derived CDR1 and CDR2 are KGHSH and LQKENI. The CDR3 region has the DNA TGTGCCAGCTCACCTGTCTCGAGAGATAATGAGCAGTTCTTC. Encoded protein: CASSPVSRDNEQFF.

This clone was recorded a few times. The chain couples TRBV27 to TRBJ2-7; D may be TRBD1 (5 bases). Germline V CDR1 and CDR2: MNHEY, SMNVEV (reference sequence). Trimming took off 6 bases at V and 4 bases at J, with 16 bases between the two ends. This CDR3 is 14 amino acids long. DNA for the CDR3: TGTGCCAGCAGAGACAGTGGGGTCAATTACGAGCAGTACTTC. Translated, it gives CASRDSGVNYEQYF.

This clone showed up just a few times. A far larger clone is only one base removed, so a read error is likely. The rearrangement uses TRBV21-1 and TRBJ1-5. TRBV21-1 is given as a pseudogene. The CDR3 spans 12 residues. CDR3 in amino acids: CASTGGSQPQHF. CDR3 in DNA: TGTGCCAGCACCGGGGGAAGTCAGCCCCAGCATTTT.

The chain joins TRBV28 to TRBJ1-5; D is undetermined. From germline, CDR1 is MDHEN and CDR2 SYDVKM. The germline V and J ends were trimmed by 1 base and 2 bases, with 12 bases remaining between them. The CDR3 spans 16 residues. The CDR3 sequence: CASSLSLSRGNQPQHF. In DNA, the CDR3 is TGTGCCAGCAGTTTATCCCTCTCGAGGGGCAATCAGCCCCAGCATTTT.

V is TRBV7-9 and J is TRBJ2-5, with unresolved D. The CDR3 spans 18 residues. Germline CDR1 reads SEHNR; CDR2 reads FQNEAQ (reference sequence). Trimming shortened V by 3 bases and J by 2 bases, and 22 bases separated the two germline ends. The CDR3 nucleotides are TGTGCCAGCAGCTTCCCAACGGAGTCCAGAAAATCACAAGAGACCCAGTACTTC. It is translated as CASSFPTESRKSQETQYF.

Of note for this clone: Germline is not matched at one junction end, which may reflect a read error. This chain joins TRBV6-1 and TRBJ1-2; D perhaps matches TRBD1 (6 bases). The germline V gene encodes CDR1 MNHNS and CDR2 SASEGT. This CDR3 contains 15 residues. DNA for the CDR3: TGTGCCAGCAGTGAAGACAGGGTGACGAACTATGGCTACGCCTTC. Translation gives CASSEDRVTNYGYAF.

This clone was picked up one time. V and J are TRBV15 and TRBJ1-2, with a tentative D call TRBD1 (6 bases). CDR3 length: 18 residues. Germline CDR1 and CDR2: LNHNV and YYDKDF (reference sequence). Between the trimmed V and J ends, which lost 0 bases and 7 bases, there was a span of 24 bases. The CDR3 sequence: CATSRDAVGMGQGTGYTF. The CDR3 DNA reads TGTGCCACCAGCAGAGATGCCGTCGGGATGGGGCAGGGGACTGGCTACACCTTC.

Only a few counts were recorded for this clone. The chain uses TRBV6-1 and TRBJ2-5; perhaps TRBD1 as D (6 bases). V was clipped by 11 bases and J by 1 base, with 11 bases between them. The CDR3 is 12 amino acids. Germline V gene lookup returns CDR1 MNHNS and CDR2 SASEGT. The CDR3 DNA is TGTGCCGGGGGCCCAGGCCAAGAGACCCAGTACTTC. Translation gives CAGGPGQETQYF.

The chain recombines TRBV10-2 with TRBJ2-7; no clear D gene. V was shortened by 2 bases and J by 4 bases, with 3 bases between the two germline ends. Germline V gene lookup returns CDR1 WSHSY and CDR2 SAAADI. The CDR3 has 11 amino acids. CDR3 in amino acids: CASSEIYEQYF. The CDR3 DNA reads TGCGCCAGCAGTGAGATATACGAGCAGTACTTC.

This chain links TRBV30 with TRBJ2-1; D is undetermined. The CDR3 sequence is 14 residues long. Germline V gene sequence: CDR1 GTSNPN, CDR2 SVGIG (reference sequence). V was cut by 1 base and J by 6 bases, with 13 bases left in between. CDR3 protein: CAWSALSATNEQFF. CDR3 DNA sequence: TGTGCCTGGAGTGCGCTCTCCGCTACCAATGAGCAGTTCTTC. The full variable domain, with the rest looked up from reference TRBV30 and TRBJ2-1, is SQTIHQWPATLVQPVGSPLSLECTVEGTSNPNLYWYRQAAGRGLQLLFYSVGIGQISSEVPQNLSASRPQDRQFILSSKKLLLSDSGFYLCAWSALSATNEQFFGPGTRLTVL.

The rearrangement uses TRBV15 and TRBJ1-1, with 8 bases identical to TRBD1. The CDR3 is 20 amino acids. With 3 bases clipped from V and 4 bases from J, the junction kept 22 bases outside the gene matches. CDR1 LNHNV and CDR2 YYDKDF come from the germline V gene (reference sequence). The CDR3 DNA sequence: TGTGCCACCAGCAGTAGAGGCAGGGGGCAGGGAAGGGGTAAGAGCACTGAAGCTTTCTTT. Translating it yields CATSSRGRGQGRGKSTEAFF.

The V and J genes are TRBV29-1 and TRBJ2-1, with 8 bases fitting TRBD1. The J segment lost 13 bases and the V segment lost 4 bases, leaving 6 bases of the junction unmatched. Germline CDR1 reads SQVTM; CDR2 reads ANQGSEA. The CDR3 consists of 11 residues. CDR3 protein: CSVGRGQGQFF. CDR3 coding DNA: TGCAGCGTTGGAAGAGGACAGGGACAGTTCTTC.

This rearrangement joins TRBV9 to TRBJ2-7; 10 bases fit TRBD2. Germline V gene lookup returns CDR1 SGDLS and CDR2 YYNGEE. V trimming: 0 bases; J trimming: 7 bases; junction bases outside the gene matches: 7. This CDR3 is built from 15 residues. The CDR3 DNA sequence: TGTGCCAGCAGCGTAGATCTAGCGGGAGCGGGTGAGCAGTACTTC. Translated, it gives CASSVDLAGAGEQYF.

This chain uses TRBV2 with TRBJ2-1; D gene ambiguous. This CDR3 is 14 amino acids long. The V gene lost 1 base and the J gene lost 3 bases, with 7 bases spanning the gap. CDR1 and CDR2 (germline): SNHLY, FYNNEI. The CDR3 protein is CASSEGAGYNEQFF. The CDR3 nucleotides are TGTGCCAGCAGTGAAGGGGCAGGCTACAATGAGCAGTTCTTC.

The rearrangement links TRBV27 to TRBJ2-7; D is possibly TRBD2 (6 bases). CDR3 size: 15 residues. In germline, CDR1 is MNHEY, CDR2 SMNVEV (reference sequence). V was shortened by 0 bases and J by 4 bases, with 13 bases between the two germline ends. The CDR3 loop reads CASSLSSLADYEQYF. The CDR3 DNA reads as TGTGCCAGCAGTTTATCTTCACTAGCTGATTACGAGCAGTACTTC.